This record covers a single TCR beta chain. Its target is not known. The sample belongs to a study of type 1 regulatory T cells. Study-level background: An in vitro protocol generated T-allo10, a Tr1-enriched, alloantigen-specific CD4 T cell product.

TCRdb itself ran the reads through MiXCR, one entry per CDR3 protein. The repertoire holds tens of thousands of distinct CDR3 sequences, with roughly 72% as singletons. With V trimmed by 4 bases and J by 4 bases, 3 bases remained unmatched. This CDR3 contains 12 residues. Germline lookup yields CDR1 DFQATT and CDR2 SNEGSKA (reference sequence). The source of this sequence is a human donor in good health. The rearrangement joins TRBV20-1 to TRBJ1-2, with 7 nucleotides matching TRBD1. Material for sequencing was cultured T cells, either the whole culture or a sorted T cell fraction (not recorded which). Subset meaning: Tr1-enriched cell product generated in vitro against host alloantigens. The DNA for the CDR3 is TGCAGTGCTACGACAGGGCCCTATGGCTACACCTTC. It codes for CSATTGPYGYTF.